These T cell receptor beta chains were read from a single sample in a study of control samples from healthy donors and cancer patients. The data were produced by immunoSEQ multiplex PCR, yet TCRdb's version contains in-frame clones alone and is incomplete. The sample shows about 98,000 clones, about four fifths of them seen only once. Input material: blood. These receptors were obtained from a man aged 60-69 years in good health. CDR3s include the opening cysteine and the closing phenylalanine or tryptophan. A D gene is named only where the DNA matches it firmly. Size is stated for part of the rows, as once, few or many counts, or as a class when the clone is expanded.

J gene: TRBJ1-2
V gene: TRBV6-4
D gene: NA
clone size: NA
CDR3 protein: CASSDSMGGRDGYTF
CDR3 DNA: TGTGCCAGCAGTGACTCGATGGGGGGGCGCGATGGCTACACCTTC

J gene: TRBJ2-1
V gene: TRBV24-1
D gene: TRBD2
clone size: NA
CDR3 protein: CATSDGLAEYNEQFF
CDR3 DNA: TGTGCCACCAGTGACGGACTAGCGGAATACAATGAGCAGTTCTTC

J gene: TRBJ1-2
V gene: TRBV5-1
D gene: TRBD1
clone size: NA
CDR3 protein: CASSGTGFYGYTF
CDR3 DNA: TGCGCCAGCAGCGGGACAGGGTTCTATGGCTACACCTTC

J gene: TRBJ1-6
V gene: TRBV6-1
D gene: NA
clone size: NA
CDR3 protein: CASSEGSITASPLHF
CDR3 DNA: TGTGCCAGCAGTGAAGGCTCGATAACTGCTTCACCCCTCCACTTT

J gene: TRBJ2-7
V gene: TRBV28
D gene: NA
clone size: NA
CDR3 protein: CASSLHLAGLSYEQYF
CDR3 DNA: TGTGCCAGCAGTTTACACCTGGCGGGCCTGTCCTACGAGCAGTACTTC

J gene: TRBJ2-2
V gene: TRBV2
D gene: TRBD1
clone size: few
CDR3 protein: CASQGALGELFF
CDR3 DNA: TGTGCCAGCCAGGGGGCCCTCGGGGAGCTGTTTTTT

J gene: TRBJ1-2
V gene: TRBV19
D gene: NA
clone size: NA
CDR3 protein: CASSIRGAGEFNYGYTF
CDR3 DNA: TGTGCCAGTAGTATACGGGGGGCAGGAGAATTTAACTATGGCTACACCTTC

J gene: TRBJ2-7
V gene: TRBV29-1
D gene: TRBD1
clone size: NA
CDR3 protein: CSVAKSQGASYEQYF
CDR3 DNA: TGCAGCGTCGCCAAGAGCCAGGGGGCTTCCTACGAGCAGTACTTC

J gene: TRBJ1-2
V gene: TRBV7-8
D gene: NA
clone size: NA
CDR3 protein: CASSPRGASGYTF
CDR3 DNA: TGTGCCAGCAGCCCCCGCGGGGCGAGCGGCTACACCTTC

J gene: TRBJ2-5
V gene: TRBV3-1/TRBV3-2
D gene: NA
clone size: NA
CDR3 protein: CASSQWGSETQYF
CDR3 DNA: TGTGCCAGCAGCCAATGGGGGTCGGAGACCCAGTACTTC

J gene: TRBJ2-3
V gene: TRBV7-9
D gene: TRBD2
clone size: NA
CDR3 protein: CASSLIQREGPAQYF
CDR3 DNA: TGTGCCAGCAGCTTAATTCAGCGGGAGGGCCCTGCGCAGTATTTT

J gene: TRBJ2-6
V gene: TRBV27
D gene: NA
clone size: NA
CDR3 protein: CASSKGGTKPSGANVLTF
CDR3 DNA: TGTGCCAGCAGTAAAGGGGGGACAAAGCCCTCTGGGGCCAACGTCCTGACTTTC

J gene: TRBJ1-1
V gene: TRBV6-4
D gene: NA
clone size: NA
CDR3 protein: CASSKEVNTEAFF
CDR3 DNA: TGTGCCAGCAGCAAGGAGGTAAACACTGAAGCTTTCTTT

J gene: TRBJ2-7
V gene: TRBV7-2
D gene: NA
clone size: NA
CDR3 protein: CASSSPQARYEQYF
CDR3 DNA: TGTGCCAGCAGCTCGCCCCAGGCACGCTACGAGCAGTACTTC

J gene: TRBJ1-1
V gene: TRBV2
D gene: NA
clone size: NA
CDR3 protein: CASSEATVGANTEAFF
CDR3 DNA: TGTGCCAGCAGTGAAGCGACAGTCGGAGCGAACACTGAAGCTTTCTTT

J gene: TRBJ1-5
V gene: TRBV19
D gene: NA
clone size: NA
CDR3 protein: CASSAGRPGNYNQPQHF
CDR3 DNA: TGTGCCAGTAGTGCAGGGAGGCCAGGGAACTACAATCAGCCCCAGCATTTT

J gene: TRBJ1-5
V gene: TRBV21-1
D gene: NA
clone size: NA
CDR3 protein: CASSKFDSNQPQHF
CDR3 DNA: TGTGCCAGCAGCAAATTCGACAGTAATCAGCCCCAGCATTTT

J gene: TRBJ2-1
V gene: TRBV28
D gene: NA
clone size: NA
CDR3 protein: CASRTGAMTLYNEQFF
CDR3 DNA: TGTGCCAGCCGCACGGGGGCCATGACCCTCTACAATGAGCAGTTCTTC

J gene: TRBJ1-5
V gene: TRBV28
D gene: NA
clone size: NA
CDR3 protein: CASTISGVFNQPQHF
CDR3 DNA: TGTGCCAGCACCATCTCGGGGGTTTTTAATCAGCCCCAGCATTTT

J gene: TRBJ1-6
V gene: TRBV6-5
D gene: TRBD1
clone size: NA
CDR3 protein: CASGRDRETSPLHF
CDR3 DNA: TGTGCCAGCGGCCGGGACAGAGAGACTTCACCCCTCCACTTT

J gene: TRBJ2-5
V gene: TRBV21-1
D gene: NA
clone size: NA
CDR3 protein: CASSSKTSGLQETQYF
CDR3 DNA: TGTGCCAGCAGCTCAAAGACTAGCGGGCTCCAAGAGACCCAGTACTTC

J gene: TRBJ1-2
V gene: TRBV6-1
D gene: NA
clone size: NA
CDR3 protein: CASSEYPPQASNRNYGYTF
CDR3 DNA: TGTGCCAGCAGTGAATACCCACCCCAAGCATCCAATCGGAACTATGGCTACACCTTC

J gene: TRBJ1-1
V gene: TRBV10-3
D gene: NA
clone size: NA
CDR3 protein: CAISVASGEAFF
CDR3 DNA: TGTGCCATCAGTGTTGCCAGTGGAGAAGCTTTCTTT

J gene: TRBJ1-6
V gene: TRBV9
D gene: NA
clone size: NA
CDR3 protein: CASRGQVRGGRSSYNSPLHF
CDR3 DNA: TGTGCCAGCAGGGGGCAAGTAAGGGGTGGCAGGTCATCCTATAATTCACCCCTCCACTTT

J gene: TRBJ2-1
V gene: TRBV24-1
D gene: TRBD1
clone size: NA
CDR3 protein: CATSDVPGQGFNEQFF
CDR3 DNA: TGTGCCACCAGTGACGTACCGGGACAGGGCTTCAATGAGCAGTTCTTC

J gene: TRBJ1-3
V gene: TRBV6-5
D gene: NA
clone size: NA
CDR3 protein: CASSYSGGSSGNTIYF
CDR3 DNA: TGTGCCAGCAGTTACTCTGGGGGGAGCTCTGGAAACACCATATATTTT

J gene: TRBJ1-4
V gene: TRBV7-4
D gene: NA
clone size: NA
CDR3 protein: CASSFPVGGFGTTNEKLFF
CDR3 DNA: TGTGCCAGCAGTTTTCCGGTAGGGGGGTTTGGGACAACTAATGAAAAACTGTTTTTT

J gene: TRBJ2-2
V gene: TRBV27
D gene: NA
clone size: NA
CDR3 protein: CASSPTRKVFTGELFF
CDR3 DNA: TGTGCCAGCAGCCCGACACGGAAGGTATTTACCGGGGAGCTGTTTTTT

J gene: TRBJ1-5
V gene: TRBV5-1
D gene: TRBD1
clone size: NA
CDR3 protein: CAIPDRALEPQHF
CDR3 DNA: TGCGCCATCCCGGACAGGGCTTTGGAGCCCCAGCATTTT

J gene: TRBJ1-5
V gene: TRBV6-1
D gene: TRBD1
clone size: NA
CDR3 protein: CASSGPGQGANQPQHF
CDR3 DNA: TGTGCCAGCAGTGGACCGGGACAGGGCGCCAATCAGCCCCAGCATTTT

J gene: TRBJ2-3
V gene: TRBV25-1
D gene: TRBD1
clone size: once
CDR3 protein: CASILGTGGQDTQYF
CDR3 DNA: TGTGCCAGCATTTTAGGGACAGGAGGTCAAGATACGCAGTATTTT

J gene: TRBJ1-6
V gene: TRBV30
D gene: TRBD1
clone size: NA
CDR3 protein: CAWSLTGQYNSPLHF
CDR3 DNA: TGTGCCTGGAGTCTCACGGGACAGTATAATTCACCCCTCCACTTT

J gene: TRBJ1-3
V gene: TRBV5-1
D gene: NA
clone size: NA
CDR3 protein: CASSLGDGQAIYF
CDR3 DNA: TGCGCCAGCAGCTTGGGGGACGGCCAGGCCATATATTTT

J gene: TRBJ1-4
V gene: TRBV24-1
D gene: NA
clone size: once
CDR3 protein: CATSDLRGEKLFF
CDR3 DNA: TGTGCCACCAGTGATTTGCGAGGGGAAAAACTGTTTTTT

J gene: TRBJ2-7
V gene: TRBV28
D gene: TRBD1
clone size: NA
CDR3 protein: CASSPSGTGREQYF
CDR3 DNA: TGTGCCAGCAGTCCTTCCGGGACAGGGAGGGAGCAGTACTTC

J gene: TRBJ2-3
V gene: TRBV7-3
D gene: TRBD2
clone size: NA
CDR3 protein: CASSFRGADTQYF
CDR3 DNA: TGTGCCAGCAGCTTCCGGGGGGCAGATACGCAGTATTTT

J gene: TRBJ2-1
V gene: TRBV14
D gene: NA
clone size: NA
CDR3 protein: CASSQGYRHNEQFF
CDR3 DNA: TGTGCCAGCAGCCAAGGGTACAGACACAATGAGCAGTTCTTC

J gene: TRBJ1-1
V gene: TRBV11-1
D gene: TRBD1
clone size: NA
CDR3 protein: CASSLTGVNTEAFF
CDR3 DNA: TGTGCCAGCAGCTTGACAGGGGTGAACACTGAAGCTTTCTTT

J gene: TRBJ1-2
V gene: TRBV2
D gene: NA
clone size: NA
CDR3 protein: CASSESRRAYGYTF
CDR3 DNA: TGTGCCAGCAGTGAAAGCAGGAGAGCCTATGGCTACACCTTC

J gene: TRBJ1-2
V gene: TRBV19
D gene: NA
clone size: once
CDR3 protein: CASSISLGPLYGYTF
CDR3 DNA: TGTGCCAGTAGTATTTCACTGGGGCCCCTCTATGGCTACACCTTC

J gene: TRBJ1-5
V gene: TRBV30
D gene: NA
clone size: NA
CDR3 protein: CAWSVPGIQPQHF
CDR3 DNA: TGTGCCTGGAGTGTACCGGGGATACAGCCCCAGCATTTT

J gene: TRBJ1-1
V gene: TRBV2
D gene: NA
clone size: NA
CDR3 protein: CASSDWGEPKGPF
CDR3 DNA: TGTGCCAGCAGTGATTGGGGCGAGCCGAAGGGGCCATTT

J gene: TRBJ2-1
V gene: TRBV12-5
D gene: NA
clone size: NA
CDR3 protein: CASGFGLDYNEQFF
CDR3 DNA: TGTGCTAGTGGTTTCGGACTGGATTACAATGAGCAGTTCTTC

J gene: TRBJ1-5
V gene: TRBV5-6
D gene: NA
clone size: NA
CDR3 protein: CASSLGDQPQHF
CDR3 DNA: TGTGCCAGCAGCTTGGGGGATCAGCCCCAGCATTTT

J gene: TRBJ2-3
V gene: TRBV7-9
D gene: NA
clone size: NA
CDR3 protein: CASSPRGGITDTQYF
CDR3 DNA: TGTGCCAGCAGTCCCAGGGGGGGGATCACAGATACGCAGTATTTT

J gene: TRBJ2-2
V gene: TRBV7-2
D gene: NA
clone size: NA
CDR3 protein: CASSLGGAGTGELFF
CDR3 DNA: TGTGCCAGCAGCTTAGGAGGGGCTGGCACCGGGGAGCTGTTTTTT

J gene: TRBJ1-2
V gene: TRBV7-8
D gene: TRBD1
clone size: many
CDR3 protein: CASSLGPSSGGLNYGYTF
CDR3 DNA: TGTGCCAGCAGCTTAGGCCCTTCATCAGGGGGACTTAACTATGGCTACACCTTC

J gene: TRBJ2-2
V gene: TRBV24-1
D gene: TRBD1
clone size: NA
CDR3 protein: CATSDDGQGGELFF
CDR3 DNA: TGTGCCACCAGTGATGATGGACAGGGTGGGGAGCTGTTTTTT

J gene: TRBJ1-6
V gene: TRBV10-3
D gene: TRBD1
clone size: NA
CDR3 protein: CAISESGGGGSPLHF
CDR3 DNA: TGTGCCATCAGTGAGTCAGGGGGCGGGGGTTCACCCCTCCACTTT

J gene: TRBJ2-2
V gene: TRBV5-1
D gene: TRBD1
clone size: once
CDR3 protein: CASSARTGTNTGELFF
CDR3 DNA: TGCGCCAGCAGCGCAAGGACAGGGACGAACACCGGGGAGCTGTTTTTT

J gene: TRBJ1-6
V gene: TRBV12-5
D gene: NA
clone size: NA
CDR3 protein: CASGPDFSWDSPLHF
CDR3 DNA: TGTGCTAGTGGTCCGGACTTCAGTTGGGATTCACCCCTCCACTTT